One sample yielded the 9 T cell receptor beta chains listed below, sequenced in a study of Graves' ophthalmopathy and Graves' hyperthyroidism listed by TCRdb under 2018. The sequencer was an Illumina HiSeq 2000. For repertoire sequencing, the TCR beta CDR3 regions were amplified from RNA transcripts. HTBI primers and the Qiagen OneStep RT-PCR kit were used in a first-round RT-PCR, which was followed by a second-round multiplex PCR, size selection and purification. The public reads were reprocessed in TCRdb via fastp at Q25 and MiXCR, keeping in-frame beta chains. CDR3 protein sequences are deduplicated, and each keeps its most common genes and DNA. The sample yields about 1.1 million distinct CDR3 sequences; 35% to 40% were counted once. The top ten constitute around 10% of the sample. Sequencing was done on a sample of peripheral blood or thyroid tissue (not recorded which). Every receptor here comes from an adult man with Graves' hyperthyroidism.

The chain links TRBV12-3 or TRBV12-4 to TRBJ2-7, with a tentative D call TRBD1 (5 bases). Trimming stripped 3 bases from V and 4 bases from J, with 16 bases between. This CDR3 has 15 residues. CDR3 sequence: CASSFVGELRYEQYF. The CDR3 region has the DNA TGTGCCAGCAGTTTTGTAGGGGAATTGAGGTACGAGCAGTACTTC.

Only a few counts were recorded for this clonotype. V gene TRBV19 combines with J gene TRBJ2-2, with D possibly being TRBD1 or TRBD2 (5 bases each). The CDR3 extends over 14 amino acids. CDR1 is LNHDA and CDR2 is SQIVND in the germline V gene (reference sequence). V shed 7 bases and J shed 5 bases, with 14 bases lying between them. CDR3 DNA sequence: TGTGCCAGTAATTCCAATTGGGGGACCGGGGAGCTGTTTTTT. Translated, it gives CASNSNWGTGELFF.

This clonotype was seen many times. The rearrangement joins TRBV6-5 to TRBJ1-6; TRBD1 matches 7 bases. Germline CDR1 and CDR2: MNHEY and SVGAGI. This CDR3 is built from 15 residues. Trimming cost V 6 bases and J 13 bases; bases outside gene matches: 15. CDR3 sequence: CASRSPGQLGSPLHF. The CDR3 nucleotides read TGTGCCAGCAGATCGCCGGGACAGCTCGGATCGCCCCTCCACTTT.

V gene TRBV2 combines with J gene TRBJ1-5; 9 positions match TRBD1. The J segment lost 11 bases and the V segment lost 5 bases, leaving 7 bases of the junction unmatched. The CDR3 extends over 13 amino acids. Germline values: CDR1 SNHLY, CDR2 FYNNEI. CDR3 amino acids: CASSRQGVETQHF. The CDR3 DNA is TGTGCCAGCAGTCGACAGGGGGTTGAGACCCAGCATTTT.

This clonotype was counted many times. The chain joins TRBV5-5 to TRBJ1-5; no firm D call. The CDR3 totals 15 residues. Trimming took off 0 bases at V and 5 bases at J, with 12 bases between the two ends. Germline V gives CDR1 SGHKS, CDR2 YYEKEE (reference sequence). The CDR3 reads CASSLGPTYDQPQHF. The CDR3 DNA is TGTGCCAGCAGCTTGGGACCAACCTACGATCAGCCCCAGCATTTT.

This clonotype came up a few times. The chain is built from TRBV28 and TRBJ1-2; a weak D match, TRBD1 (6 bases). Trimming pared 3 bases from V and 4 bases from J, leaving 9 bases between. The length of the CDR3 is 13 residues. Per germline, CDR1 MDHEN and CDR2 SYDVKM. CDR3 nucleotide sequence: TGTGCCAGCAGTTTGGACAGATTCTATGGCTACACCTTC. Protein sequence: CASSLDRFYGYTF.

This clonotype has a handful of counts. The rearrangement links TRBV7-9 to TRBJ1-1, with 7 bases aligning to TRBD1. Germline CDR1 reads SEHNR; CDR2 reads FQNEAQ (reference sequence). With V trimmed by 4 bases and J by 6 bases, 11 bases remained unmatched. The CDR3 has 15 amino acids. The CDR3 DNA reads TGTGCCAGCAGCTCAACCACAGGGGCTGGGGCTGAAGCTTTCTTT. Translating it yields CASSSTTGAGAEAFF. The full variable domain, with the rest looked up from reference TRBV7-9 and TRBJ1-1, is DTGVSQNPRHKITKRGQNVTFRCDPISEHNRLYWYRQTLGQGPEFLTYFQNEAQLEKSRLLSDRFSAERPKGSFSTLEIQRTEQGDSAMYLCASSSTTGAGAEAFFGQGTRLTVV.

Only a few counts were recorded for this clonotype. The J gene is TRBJ1-3, the V gene TRBV4-1; no definite D call. Germline-derived CDR1 and CDR2 are MGHRA and YSYEKL. The CDR3 contains 15 residues. V was shortened by 1 base and J by 0 bases, with 7 bases between the two germline ends. CDR3 sequence: CASSQVYLSGNTIYF. The CDR3 region has the DNA TGCGCCAGCAGCCAAGTTTACCTCTCTGGAAACACCATATATTTT.

This clonotype was detected ten times or more. CDR3 in amino acids: CASSRNTGVRQPQHF. In DNA, the CDR3 is TGTGCCAGCAGCCGTAACACAGGGGTGCGACAGCCCCAGCATTTT. The V call is TRBV7-2, the J call TRBJ1-5; 7 nucleotides agree with TRBD1. The germline CDR1 and CDR2 sequences are SGHTA and FQGNSA. This CDR3 region has 15 residues. V lost 5 bases, J lost 7 bases, and 11 bases stayed unmatched.